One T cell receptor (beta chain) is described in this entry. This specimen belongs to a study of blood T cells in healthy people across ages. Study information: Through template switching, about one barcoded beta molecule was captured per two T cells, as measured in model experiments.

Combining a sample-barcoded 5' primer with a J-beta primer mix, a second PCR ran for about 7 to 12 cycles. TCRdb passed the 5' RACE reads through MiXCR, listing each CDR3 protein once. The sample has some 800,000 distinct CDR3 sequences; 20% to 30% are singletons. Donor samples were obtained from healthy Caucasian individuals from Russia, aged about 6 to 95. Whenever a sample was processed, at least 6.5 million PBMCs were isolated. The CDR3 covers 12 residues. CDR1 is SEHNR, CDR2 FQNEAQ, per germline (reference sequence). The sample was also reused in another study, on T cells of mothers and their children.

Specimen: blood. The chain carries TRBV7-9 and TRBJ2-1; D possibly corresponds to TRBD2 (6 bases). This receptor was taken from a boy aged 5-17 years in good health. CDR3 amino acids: CPLGGPHNEQFF. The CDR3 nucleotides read TGTCCCCTTGGAGGGCCGCACAATGAGCAGTTCTTC.